The 32 T cell receptor beta chains listed next were all sequenced from one sample in a study of blood T cell repertoires in COVID-19. Repertoires were generated with immunoSEQ multiplex PCR, while TCRdb's copy carries only in-frame clones and drops some. The sample lists roughly 27,000 clones; about 91% were seen once. The sample comprised peripheral blood. These receptors were taken from a human donor with active COVID-19. The donor label of this sample is uncertain.

V is TRBV7-8 and J is TRBJ1-5; D unclear. V was clipped by 6 bases and J by 3 bases, with 18 bases between them. Germline-derived CDR1 and CDR2 are SGHVS and FQNEAQ. This CDR3 contains 16 residues. The CDR3 DNA is TGTGCCAGCAGTGAGGCAGCCTATCGTGTCAATCAGCCCCAGCATTTT. Amino acids: CASSEAAYRVNQPQHF.

The chain uses TRBV4-2 and TRBJ1-3, with TRBD1 identical over 10 bases. V lost 0 bases and J lost 0; bases outside the gene matches: 8. CDR1 is LGHNA and CDR2 is YNFKEQ in the germline V gene. The CDR3 sequence is 19 residues long. CDR3 amino acids: CASSQDPTGGAYSGNTIYF. In DNA, the CDR3 is TGTGCCAGCAGCCAAGATCCGACAGGGGGCGCCTACTCTGGAAACACCATATATTTT.

This chain links TRBV30 with TRBJ1-4; TRBD1 might be the D (5 bases). The CDR3 extends over 11 amino acids. CDR1 GTSNPN and CDR2 SVGIG come from the germline V gene (reference sequence). Trimming cost V 3 bases and J 8 bases, with 7 bases left between them. The CDR3 loop is CAWRPGEKLFF. DNA for the CDR3: TGTGCCTGGAGACCAGGGGAAAAACTGTTTTTT. Using reference TRBV30 and TRBJ1-4 for the parts outside the CDR3, the full variable domain is SQTIHQWPATLVQPVGSPLSLECTVEGTSNPNLYWYRQAAGRGLQLLFYSVGIGQISSEVPQNLSASRPQDRQFILSSKKLLLSDSGFYLCAWRPGEKLFFGSGTQLSVL.

This chain uses TRBV7-3 with TRBJ2-2; the match to TRBD2 covers 12 bases. The CDR3 is 18 amino acids. V trimming: 1 base; J trimming: 2 bases; junction bases outside the gene matches: 5. The germline gives CDR1 SGHTA, CDR2 FQGTGA. Here the CDR3 DNA reads TGTGCCAGCAGCTTAAGTCCTAGCGGGAGGGGAAACACCGGGGAGCTGTTTTTT. Protein sequence: CASSLSPSGRGNTGELFF.

This chain links TRBV2 with TRBJ2-7, with 7 positions matching TRBD1. This CDR3 comprises 13 residues. The V and J ends lost 6 bases and 1 base, in that order; junction bases with no gene match: 3. Germline CDR1 and CDR2: SNHLY and FYNNEI. This CDR3 is CASSPGQSYEQYF. Written as DNA, the CDR3 is TGTGCCAGCAGCCCGGGACAGTCCTACGAGCAGTACTTC.

V gene TRBV28 combines with J gene TRBJ2-1, with 14 bases identical to TRBD2. CDR1 and CDR2 (germline): MDHEN, SYDVKM. The J segment lost 7 bases and the V segment lost 6 bases, leaving 8 bases of the junction unmatched. The CDR3 is 16 amino acids. This CDR3 is CASRGTSGSVVNEQFF. In DNA, the CDR3 is TGTGCCAGCAGGGGGACTAGCGGGAGTGTCGTAAATGAGCAGTTCTTC.

The chain couples TRBV10-3 to TRBJ2-1; a possible D gene is TRBD1 (5 bases). V was shortened by 3 bases and J by 12 bases, with 12 bases between the two germline ends. Germline CDR1 reads ENHRY; CDR2 reads SYGVKD. CDR3 length: 12 residues. The CDR3 DNA is TGTGCCATCAGTGAAGACAGTCGTGGGCAGTTCTTC. Protein product: CAISEDSRGQFF.

This clone has more than one count but fewer than ten. This chain uses TRBV30 with TRBJ2-1; 7 nucleotides match TRBD1. V lost 3 bases, J lost 7 bases, and 9 bases stayed unmatched. The CDR3 sequence is 14 residues long. Germline V CDR1 and CDR2: GTSNPN, SVGIG (reference sequence). This CDR3 reads CAWRTTGLWNEQFF. Written as DNA, the CDR3 is TGTGCCTGGAGGACGACAGGGTTGTGGAATGAGCAGTTCTTC.

This chain uses TRBV4-1 with TRBJ1-1, with D possibly being TRBD1 (6 bases). The CDR3 is 14 amino acids. Germline V gene sequence: CDR1 MGHRA, CDR2 YSYEKL. The V gene lost 5 bases and the J gene lost 6 bases, with 16 bases spanning the gap. The CDR3 spells CASSEADRRAEAFF. CDR3 nucleotide sequence: TGCGCCAGCAGCGAGGCGGACAGAAGGGCTGAAGCTTTCTTT.

This clone occurred once. V usage is TRBV11-2 and J usage is TRBJ2-5; 8 bases line up with TRBD2. CDR3 length equals 16 residues. From germline, CDR1 is SGHAT and CDR2 FQNNGV. The J segment lost 5 bases and the V segment lost 5 bases, leaving 13 bases of the junction unmatched. The CDR3 nucleotides read TGTGCCAGCAGCCGTACCGTAGGACTAGCTAGCGAGACCCAGTACTTC. The encoded protein is CASSRTVGLASETQYF. Full variable domain (missing parts from reference TRBV11-2 and TRBJ2-5): EAGVAQSPRYKIIEKRQSVAFWCNPISGHATLYWYQQILGQGPKLLIQFQNNGVVDDSQLPKDRFSAERLKGVDSTLKIQPAKLEDSAVYLCASSRTVGLASETQYFGPGTRLLVL.

The count of this clone is one. The chain has TRBV5-1 and TRBJ2-3; maybe TRBD2 (6 bases). CDR1 and CDR2 from the germline V gene are SGHRS and YFSETQ. CDR3 length equals 14 residues. V lost 6 bases, J lost 2 bases, and 13 bases lay in between. The CDR3 nucleotides are TGCGCCAGCACCCCGGGGGAAACCACAGATACGCAGTATTTT. This sequence encodes CASTPGETTDTQYF.

Of note for this clone: Additional DNA sequences in this sample encode the identical CDR3. The chain couples TRBV7-2 to TRBJ2-5, with D tentatively TRBD2 (7 bases). This CDR3 has 15 residues. Germline loops: CDR1 SGHTA, CDR2 FQGNSA. V was trimmed by 1 base and J by 4 bases, leaving 13 bases between them. CDR3 sequence reads: CASSLVRGLGETQYF. DNA of the CDR3: TGTGCCAGCAGCTTAGTGCGGGGGCTGGGAGAGACCCAGTACTTC.

This clone was seen only a few times. The rearrangement links TRBV6-5 to TRBJ1-2; 11 bases align to TRBD1. The germline V gene has CDR1 MNHEY and CDR2 SVGAGI. This CDR3 contains 14 residues. V lost 6 bases, J lost 4 bases, and 4 bases stayed unmatched. This chain's CDR3 is CASRDRGLIYGYTF. DNA of the CDR3: TGTGCCAGCAGGGACAGGGGGCTCATCTATGGCTACACCTTC.

The CDR3 DNA sequence: TGTGCCAGCAGTTACATACAAGAGACCCAGTACTTC. Protein sequence: CASSYIQETQYF. The genes are TRBV6-2 or TRBV6-3 and TRBJ2-5; D not resolved. Germline loops: CDR1 MNHEY, CDR2 SVGEGT. CDR3 length: 12 amino acids. V was shortened by 2 bases and J by 2 bases, with 3 bases between the two germline ends.

This clone has just one count. This chain uses TRBV29-1 with TRBJ2-1, with D hard to call. V lost 5 bases and J 9 bases, leaving 11 bases between the germline ends. The CDR3 totals 11 residues. The germline V gene encodes CDR1 SQVTM and CDR2 ANQGSEA. The CDR3 DNA reads as TGCAGCGTTAACCCCGGGTTTGAGCAGTTCTTC. Translating gives CSVNPGFEQFF.

The CDR3 DNA reads TGCGCCAGCAGCCCGGGGACAGGGGCCTACGAGCAGTACTTC. Translating gives CASSPGTGAYEQYF. The chain uses TRBV5-1 and TRBJ2-7, with 10 bases fitting TRBD1. CDR3 length equals 14 residues. The ends lost 4 bases at V and 2 bases at J; junction bases unmatched: 3. Germline V gives CDR1 SGHRS, CDR2 YFSETQ.

The chain recombines TRBV9 with TRBJ2-3; maybe TRBD1 (6 bases). Germline V gene data show CDR1 as SGDLS and CDR2 as YYNGEE. This CDR3 is 18 amino acids long. V dropped 4 bases and J dropped 0 bases, with 21 bases sitting between them. CDR3 sequence: CASSPLGGARASTDTQYF. Written as DNA, the CDR3 is TGTGCCAGCAGCCCCCTAGGGGGAGCCCGTGCTAGCACAGATACGCAGTATTTT.

This clone appeared a single time. The chain is built from TRBV6-5 and TRBJ2-7; TRBD1 agrees at 11 bases. Germline loops: CDR1 MNHEY, CDR2 SVGAGI. This CDR3 is 15 amino acids long. V lost 3 bases, J lost 6 bases, and 7 bases stayed unmatched. The CDR3 protein is CASSYGRGQGVEQYF. CDR3 coding DNA: TGTGCCAGCAGTTATGGCCGGGGACAGGGGGTCGAGCAGTACTTC.

The chain combines TRBV6-1 with TRBJ2-5; weak D call: TRBD1 (6 bases). The V end was cut by 1 base, the J end by 4 bases, with 13 bases between. The CDR3 covers 15 residues. The germline CDR1 and CDR2 sequences are MNHNS and SASEGT. CDR3: CASSEGTGRGETQYF. For the CDR3, the DNA is TGTGCCAGCAGTGAAGGTACAGGGAGAGGAGAGACCCAGTACTTC.

The chain couples TRBV4-2 to TRBJ2-1; maybe TRBD2 (6 bases). Looked up from germline, CDR1 is LGHNA and CDR2 is YNFKEQ. V was clipped by 2 bases and J by 6 bases, with 14 bases between them. The CDR3 has 15 amino acids. CDR3 bases: TGTGCCAGCAGCCAACGGGAGAGACTGGGCAATGAGCAGTTCTTC. This encodes CASSQRERLGNEQFF.

This clone occurred once. This chain joins TRBV27 and TRBJ2-5; tentatively, D is TRBD1 (5 bases). This CDR3 has 16 amino acids. CDR1 and CDR2 (germline): MNHEY, SMNVEV (reference sequence). V lost 5 bases to trimming and J lost 6 bases, with 22 bases between them. CDR3 sequence (DNA): TGTGCCAGCAGTGCTACCCTTATATCAACAGGTCAGACCCAGTACTTC. This sequence encodes CASSATLISTGQTQYF.

This chain links TRBV6-5 with TRBJ2-3, with D unresolved. Trimming stripped 3 bases from V and 4 bases from J, with 5 bases between. The length of the CDR3 is 12 residues. Germline loops: CDR1 MNHEY, CDR2 SVGAGI. CDR3 coding DNA: TGTGCCAGCAGTTATGCGGCAGATACGCAGTATTTT. Translating gives CASSYAADTQYF.

Written as DNA, the CDR3 is TGTGCCAGCAGTTTAGACAGAATCAATGAGCAGTTCTTC. The encoded protein is CASSLDRINEQFF. The J gene is TRBJ2-1, the V gene TRBV27; weak D call: TRBD1 (5 bases). The ends were cut back, 2 bases at V and 6 bases at J, with 8 bases in the middle. Germline assignment: CDR1 MNHEY and CDR2 SMNVEV (reference sequence). The CDR3 is made up of 13 amino acids.

This chain joins TRBV7-8 and TRBJ2-2; tentatively, D is TRBD1 (6 bases). Trimming stripped 0 bases from V and 6 bases from J, with 11 bases between. Per the germline V gene, CDR1 is SGHVS and CDR2 is FQNEAQ. CDR3 length: 15 residues. CDR3 protein: CASSLALGGPGELFF. The CDR3 DNA sequence: TGTGCCAGCAGCTTAGCGCTAGGGGGACCCGGGGAGCTGTTTTTT.

This clone was counted a few times. This chain links TRBV6-5 with TRBJ2-7; D gene ambiguous. The CDR3 runs 12 residues. Trimming pared 2 bases from V and 3 bases from J, leaving 5 bases between. From germline, CDR1 is MNHEY and CDR2 SVGAGI. The CDR3 reads CASSYDSYEQYF. In nucleotides, the CDR3 is TGTGCCAGCAGTTACGATAGCTACGAGCAGTACTTC.

The CDR3 DNA sequence: TGTGCCAGCAGTCCGTTGGGAGTCACAGATACGCAGTATTTT. Its translation is CASSPLGVTDTQYF. The chain is built from TRBV2 and TRBJ2-3; tentatively, D is TRBD2 (5 bases). The CDR3 loop spans 14 amino acids. With 5 bases removed from V and 2 bases from J, the gap between germline ends came to 11 bases. Germline lookup yields CDR1 SNHLY and CDR2 FYNNEI.

This chain uses TRBV30 with TRBJ2-2; no reliable D call. The CDR3 sequence is 15 residues long. Germline V CDR1 and CDR2: GTSNPN, SVGIG (reference sequence). Trimming shortened V by 1 base and J by 0 bases, and 9 bases separated the two germline ends. The CDR3 DNA sequence: TGTGCCTGGAGTGCTCGTTTATCGAACACCGGGGAGCTGTTTTTT. The encoded protein is CAWSARLSNTGELFF.

The genes are TRBV18 and TRBJ2-6; TRBD2 aligns across 13 bases. Germline assignment: CDR1 KGHSH and CDR2 LQKENI. V trimming: 6 bases; J trimming: 0 bases; junction bases outside the gene matches: 8. The CDR3 sequence is 19 residues long. CDR3 nucleotides: TGTGCCAGCTCGGGACTAGCGGGACTCTTAGGCTCTGGGGCCAACGTCCTGACTTTC. Residues: CASSGLAGLLGSGANVLTF.

This sequence joins TRBV7-3 and TRBJ2-7, with TRBD1 matching over 8 bases. V gave up 3 bases and J gave up 6 bases; unmatched junction bases: 4. This CDR3 has 13 amino acids. Germline values: CDR1 SGHTA, CDR2 FQGTGA. The chain's CDR3 is CASSLDRESEQYF. The CDR3 DNA sequence: TGTGCCAGCAGCTTGGACAGGGAGAGCGAGCAGTACTTC.

The gene calls are TRBV3-1 (or the pseudogene TRBV3-2) and TRBJ2-1; 7 positions agree with TRBD2. V was clipped by 5 bases and J by 7 bases; unmatched bases: 14. Germline V gives CDR1 LGHDT, CDR2 YNNKEL (reference sequence). The CDR3 spans 16 residues. In DNA, the CDR3 is TGTGCCAGCAGCTCGGGGAGGGCGGTTTCTAGGAATGAGCAGTTCTTC. Translating gives CASSSGRAVSRNEQFF.

This clone appeared a few times. The chain uses TRBV6-2 or TRBV6-3 and TRBJ2-7, with D maybe TRBD1 (5 bases). Germline CDR1 MNHEY, CDR2 SVGEGT. The CDR3 is made up of 13 amino acids. V was pared by 2 bases and J by 1 base, with 6 bases between. Written as DNA, the CDR3 is TGTGCCAGCAGTTACAGGGGATCCTACGAGCAGTACTTC. Protein sequence: CASSYRGSYEQYF.

The chain links TRBV5-4 to TRBJ2-1; 8 nucleotides match TRBD2. This CDR3 has 16 residues. J gave up 4 bases and V 2 bases, and 8 bases lay outside the gene matches. CDR1 is SGHNT, CDR2 YYREEE, per germline (reference sequence). The CDR3, as DNA: TGTGCCAGCAGCTTAGCGGGACTAGAGAAATACAATGAGCAGTTCTTC. It is translated as CASSLAGLEKYNEQFF.